This T cell receptor (beta chain) derives from a study of regulatory T cells in long-lasting Graves disease. Turning to the study itself: The definition of persistent Graves' disease was over 5 years of antithyroid drugs with positive TSH receptor antibodies.

This clonotype was seen at least ten times. Its antigen is undetermined. Study-level results: TRBV28, TRBJ1-2 and TRBJ2-5 emerged as the favored segments in persistent disease.

Time point meaning: persistent/refractory GD, antithyroid drugs over 5 years with positive TRAb. With RNA extracted from PBMCs as input, the TCR library was made. Both iRepertoire HTBI primers and Arm-PCR of CDR3 regions were used to build the TCR beta libraries. TCRdb redid the calling of the multiplex PCR reads with MiXCR, one entry per CDR3 protein. The table shows about 470,000 distinct CDR3 sequences, with approximately 21% occurring only once. The V gene's germline CDR1 is MDHEN and CDR2 SYDVKM. The CDR3 has 14 residues. Trimming cost V 6 bases and J 4 bases, with 16 bases left between them. Source: peripheral blood mononuclear cells (PBMCs), taken when the disease was refractory, from a patient treated with antithyroid drugs. This clonotype originated in a female donor with Graves disease. The chain couples TRBV28 to TRBJ2-7; D not resolved. The CDR3 nucleotides read TGTGCCAGCAGCCCCTTCATTGACGATTACGAGCAGTACTTC. Translating gives CASSPFIDDYEQYF.